This T cell receptor beta chain was sequenced in a study of shared clonotypes between healthy human individuals. Findings and limits, study-wide: Memory subsets had estimated richness that was generally smaller than that of naive subsets. The represented genetic and exposure-history diversity was limited by the small number of donors.

TCRdb's table, derived via immunoSEQ multiplex PCR, lists solely in-frame clones and lacks some. The data show hundreds of thousands of clones, 90% to 96% seen once. The trim removed 5 bases at V and 2 bases at J, leaving 15 bases unmatched. The germline CDR1 and CDR2 sequences are SGHVS and FNYEAQ. The CDR3 has 18 amino acids. Comment on this clone: What it binds is unknown.

The sample comprised naive CD4+ T cells sorted from blood. Subset in this sample: CD45RA+ positively selected. The chain joins TRBV7-6 to TRBJ2-3, with 8 nucleotides matching TRBD2. The receptor was derived from a woman in her thirties in good health. CDR3: CASSDQLPGLGFTDTQYF. DNA for the CDR3: TGTGCCAGCAGCGACCAATTACCGGGACTAGGGTTCACAGATACGCAGTATTTT.